The present TCR beta chain was sequenced within a study of T-cell reconstitution after alpha-beta-depleted transplantation in children. This clonotype was counted at least ten times. Preparation of the TCRbeta library was carried out with unique molecular identifiers. TCRdb independently ran MiXCR on the PCR reads; one entry per CDR3 protein. The repertoire includes 100,000 to 120,000 distinct CDR3 sequences, about 9.3% of them detected once, and 8% to 9.5% sits in the top ten. The sequence was collected from a human donor who donated a stem cell graft to a child with acute lymphoblastic leukemia. This specimen consisted of PBMCs from the stem cell graft donor, obtained from the stem cell graft.

The CDR3 sequence is CSAREGTWCTF. The DNA of the CDR3 is TGCAGTGCTAGAGAGGGCACCTGGTGCACCTTC. The rearrangement joins TRBV20-1 to TRBJ1-2; D gene ambiguous. The CDR3 contains 11 residues. Germline values: CDR1 DFQATT, CDR2 SNEGSKA (reference sequence). V was cut by 0 bases and J by 13 bases, with 12 bases left in between.